These T cell receptor beta chains were read from a single sample in a study of blood T cell repertoires in COVID-19. Only in-frame clones appear in the TCRdb table, and some are missing; sequencing was by immunoSEQ multiplex PCR. The repertoire includes about 120,000 clones, roughly 84% of them detected once, and approximately 3.6% sits in the top ten. The sequencing input was PBMCs or T cells enriched from blood (not recorded which). The origin of the receptors is a woman aged 25 to 39 who had recovered from COVID-19. CDR3s include the opening cysteine and the closing phenylalanine or tryptophan. The D gene is left open where the match is weak. A clone size is listed for some rows: how often the clone was seen (once, few, many), or a class if it is expanded.

D gene,clone size,V gene,J gene,CDR3 length,CDR3 DNA,CDR3 protein
-,-,TRBV19,TRBJ1-1,13,TGTGCCAGTAGTAAGGGGGTGAACACTGAAGCTTTCTTT,CASSKGVNTEAFF
TRBD1,-,TRBV19,TRBJ2-5,14,TGTGCCCCCCGCAGGGACAGCCCACAAGAGACCCAGTACTTC,CAPRRDSPQETQYF
-,-,TRBV3-1/TRBV3-2,TRBJ2-1,18,TGTGCCAGCAGCCAAGATCTAGTGAACAGGTGCCCCTACAATGAGCAGTTCTTC,CASSQDLVNRCPYNEQFF
-,-,TRBV5-1,TRBJ1-4,16,TGCGCCAGCAGCTTGGGCCGGACTGCAACTAATGAAAAACTGTTTTTT,CASSLGRTATNEKLFF
-,-,TRBV28,TRBJ1-1,17,TGTGCCAGCAGTTTATGGGGTAGCGGGGGGGCAAGTACTGAAGCTTTCTTT,CASSLWGSGGASTEAFF
-,-,TRBV5-1,TRBJ1-3,16,TGCGCCAGCAGCTTGAGGGAGGGGCGCAGAGGAAACACCATATATTTT,CASSLREGRRGNTIYF
TRBD2,-,TRBV7-2,TRBJ2-3,15,TGTGCCAGCAGCTTTAGCGGGGGGTGGGCAGATACGCAGTATTTT,CASSFSGGWADTQYF
TRBD2,-,TRBV5-1,TRBJ2-7,17,TGCGCCAGCAGCTTGGGAGCTAGCGGGATTCTTACGTACGAGCAGTACTTC,CASSLGASGILTYEQYF
-,-,TRBV29-1,TRBJ2-5,14,TGCAGCGGTCGTGGCGGAAGGTTCCAAGAGACCCAGTACTTC,CSGRGGRFQETQYF
TRBD1,once,TRBV10-1,TRBJ2-7,14,TGCGCCAGCAGTAACAAGACAGGGTGGTACGAGCAGTACTTC,CASSNKTGWYEQYF
-,-,TRBV28,TRBJ1-4,15,TGTGCCAGCAGCCCTTACGGGGTAACTAATGAAAAACTGTTTTTT,CASSPYGVTNEKLFF
-,-,TRBV7-3,TRBJ1-1,13,TGTGCCAGCAGCTTGTGGAGGGGCACTGAAGCTTTCTTT,CASSLWRGTEAFF
TRBD1,-,TRBV7-3,TRBJ2-5,16,TGTGCCAGCAGCCCAACCGGGACAGGGGGCCAAGAGACCCAGTACTTC,CASSPTGTGGQETQYF
TRBD1,-,TRBV29-1,TRBJ2-1,14,TGCAGCGTGGGGGGACAGGGGCTGAGAAATGAGCAGTTCTTC,CSVGGQGLRNEQFF
-,once,TRBV7-9,TRBJ1-6,14,TGTGCCAGCAGCCGGACCGAGGGATGGTCACCCCTCCACTTT,CASSRTEGWSPLHF
-,-,TRBV7-2,TRBJ1-4,15,TGTGCCAGCAGCTTAGTAGCTTCCTCTTGGAAAAAACTGTTTTTT,CASSLVASSWKKLFF
TRBD2,-,TRBV20-1,TRBJ2-2,15,TGCAGTGCTAGTTTTCGGGGAGGGGAAACCGGGGAGCTGTTTTTT,CSASFRGGETGELFF
-,few,TRBV5-1,TRBJ1-3,16,TGCGCCAGCAGCCCGGAGGTGACAGGCTCTGGAAACACCATATATTTT,CASSPEVTGSGNTIYF
-,-,TRBV19,TRBJ1-2,12,TGTGCCAGTAGTATAGTAAACTATGGCTACACCTTC,CASSIVNYGYTF
-,-,TRBV28,TRBJ1-3,16,TGTGCCAGCACCGGCCAGGGCACATCCGCCGGAAACACCATATATTTT,CASTGQGTSAGNTIYF
-,-,TRBV5-6,TRBJ2-7,11,TGTGCCAGCAGCTTGGAGAGGGAGCAGTACTTC,CASSLEREQYF
-,-,TRBV12-3/TRBV12-4,TRBJ2-3,12,TGTGCCAGCAGTTTAAGAGAAGATACGCAGTATTTT,CASSLREDTQYF
-,-,TRBV4-1,TRBJ1-6,18,TGCGCCAGCAGCCAAGATGGCAGGGGTAGCTCCTATAATTCACCCCTCCACTTT,CASSQDGRGSSYNSPLHF
-,-,TRBV11-2,TRBJ1-6,17,TGTGCCAGCAGCTTACGACGAGGGGGCTCCTATAATTCACCCCTCCACTTT,CASSLRRGGSYNSPLHF
-,-,TRBV21-1,TRBJ2-1,15,TGTGCCAGCAGCCGCAACAGGGGAAAAGGCAATGAGCAGTTCTTC,CASSRNRGKGNEQFF
-,-,TRBV5-1,TRBJ2-5,16,TGCGCCAGCAGCTTGGATGTGACAGGTTACCAAGAGACCCAGTACTTC,CASSLDVTGYQETQYF
TRBD2,-,TRBV4-3,TRBJ2-1,19,TGCGCCAGCAGCCAAGATCTGGTCGTATGGACGGGAGGGTTCAATGAGCAGTTCTTC,CASSQDLVVWTGGFNEQFF
TRBD2,-,TRBV10-3,TRBJ2-1,15,TGTGCCATCAGCGCACGGGGCGGGAGTTCCGATGAGCAGTTCTTC,CAISARGGSSDEQFF
TRBD1,-,TRBV15,TRBJ2-7,16,TGTGCCACCAGCAGAGGTACAGGGGATCTCATATACGAGCAGTACTTC,CATSRGTGDLIYEQYF
-,-,TRBV5-1,TRBJ1-6,15,TGCGCCAGCAGCTTGCAACGGACAGCTCATTCACCCCTCCACTTT,CASSLQRTAHSPLHF
TRBD2,-,TRBV5-5,TRBJ2-3,15,TGTGCCAGCACCCCCGGGGCGGGAGACATAGATACGCAGTATTTT,CASTPGAGDIDTQYF
-,-,TRBV7-2,TRBJ1-3,17,TGTGCCAGCAGCTCCCAAGCCTTACTAAGCTCTGGAAACACCATATATTTT,CASSSQALLSSGNTIYF
-,-,TRBV21-1,TRBJ1-5,21,TGTGCCAGCAGCAAAGAGCGCCCGAGTAGGGACAGGTCGCAATGGAGCCAGCCCCAGCATTTT,CASSKERPSRDRSQWSQPQHF
-,once,TRBV28,TRBJ2-7,14,TGTGCCAGCAGTTTCTCTGGGCATCCCTACGAGCAGTACTTC,CASSFSGHPYEQYF
TRBD2,-,TRBV4-2,TRBJ2-1,14,TGTGCCAGCAGCAGGACTAGCTCCTACAATGAGCAGTTCTTC,CASSRTSSYNEQFF
TRBD1,-,TRBV27,TRBJ1-2,13,TGTGCCAGCAGGAGACAGGGGAACTATGGCTACACCTTC,CASRRQGNYGYTF
-,-,TRBV5-1,TRBJ1-3,13,TGCGCCAGCACCCCAGGGTCTGGAAACACCATATATTTT,CASTPGSGNTIYF
-,-,TRBV18,TRBJ1-1,12,TGTGCCAGCTCCCAGGGGAACACTGAAGCTTTCTTT,CASSQGNTEAFF
TRBD2,-,TRBV7-9,TRBJ2-2,16,TGTGCCAGCAGCGGAGCTAGCGGGAGGAACACCGGGGAGCTGTTTTTT,CASSGASGRNTGELFF
TRBD2,-,TRBV5-1,TRBJ2-1,17,TGCGCCAGCAGCTTTGTAGCGGGAGGGCCGCTCTACAATGAGCAGTTCTTC,CASSFVAGGPLYNEQFF
-,-,TRBV9,TRBJ2-5,16,TGTGCCAGCAGCGTAGGGGCGCGGGGCGCGGAAGAGACCCAGTACTTC,CASSVGARGAEETQYF
TRBD1,-,TRBV7-9,TRBJ1-2,14,TGTGCCAGCAGTCCTCAGGGGGGCGACTATGGCTACACCTTC,CASSPQGGDYGYTF